A selection of T cell receptor beta chains follows, all from one sample in a study of beta chain features in type 1 diabetes. The protocol was immunoSEQ multiplex PCR, while the TCRdb copy is restricted to in-frame clones and leaves out a portion. The sample shows approximately 120,000 clones, around 15% of them seen only once. Sequencing was carried out using central memory CD4+ T cells from blood. These receptors were taken from a man younger than 35 with type 1 diabetes. The CDR3 runs from the conserved cysteine through the conserved F or W. The D gene is left open where the match is weak. Size tells how often a clone was seen (once, few, many) or the class of an expanded clone, and some rows leave it out.

>TRBJ2-3|TRBV4-1|.|few
CASSQDSWGSDTQYF
TGCGCCAGCAGCCAAGATTCATGGGGGTCAGATACGCAGTATTTT
>TRBJ2-5|TRBV7-2|.|few
CASSPRGRGEETQYF
TGTGCCAGCAGCCCGAGGGGCAGGGGAGAAGAGACCCAGTACTTC
>TRBJ2-7|TRBV28|.|.
CASRIGRNYEQYF
TGTGCCAGCAGGATCGGGCGGAACTACGAGCAGTACTTC
>TRBJ2-5|TRBV5-4|TRBD1|.
CASSRTGVGETQYF
TGTGCCAGCAGCCGGACAGGGGTCGGAGAGACCCAGTACTTC
>TRBJ1-4|TRBV30|.|.
CAWSVGNNEKLFF
TGTGCCTGGAGTGTTGGAAATAATGAAAAACTGTTTTTT
>TRBJ2-7|TRBV19|TRBD1|.
CASSDRGIRDEQYF
TGTGCCAGTAGTGACAGGGGGATACGGGACGAGCAGTACTTC
>TRBJ1-2|TRBV30|.|.
CAWGKTGRYYGYTF
TGTGCCTGGGGGAAGACCGGGCGTTACTATGGCTACACCTTC
>TRBJ2-6|TRBV30|.|few
CAWSGASSGANVLTF
TGTGCCTGGAGTGGGGCTTCCTCTGGGGCCAACGTCCTGACTTTC
>TRBJ1-5|TRBV5-1|.|few
CASSLEGSNQPQHF
TGCGCCAGCAGCTTGGAGGGAAGCAATCAGCCCCAGCATTTT
>TRBJ2-1|TRBV5-4|.|.
CASSLQGVDNEQFF
TGTGCCAGCAGCTTGCAAGGGGTCGACAATGAGCAGTTCTTC
>TRBJ1-6|TRBV7-9|.|.
CASSLGSTGSNSPLHF
TGTGCCAGCAGCTTAGGTTCGACAGGAAGTAATTCACCCCTCCACTTT
>TRBJ2-1|TRBV7-2|.|few
CASSLARNEQFF
TGTGCCAGCAGCTTAGCCCGCAATGAGCAGTTCTTC
>TRBJ2-7|TRBV13|TRBD1|.
CASSLSIFERDSLYEQYF
TGTGCCAGCAGCTTATCCATATTCGAACGGGACAGTCTCTACGAGCAGTACTTC
>TRBJ2-1|TRBV6-1|.|few
CASSDWSSYNEQFF
TGTGCCAGCAGTGACTGGAGCTCCTACAATGAGCAGTTCTTC
>TRBJ1-1|TRBV5-1|.|.
CASSLAWGRTEAFF
TGCGCCAGCAGCTTGGCATGGGGGAGAACTGAAGCTTTCTTT
>TRBJ2-7|TRBV27|.|few
CASSSPGQDYEQYF
TGTGCCAGCAGTTCACCGGGACAAGATTACGAGCAGTACTTC
>TRBJ2-5|TRBV7-7|TRBD1|many
CASSADRAQETQYF
TGTGCTAGCAGCGCCGACAGGGCCCAAGAGACCCAGTACTTC
>TRBJ2-2|TRBV19|.|.
CASSNANTGELFF
TGTGCCAGTAGTAACGCGAACACCGGGGAGCTGTTTTTT
>TRBJ2-7|TRBV6-5|TRBD2|.
CASTRLARGSEQYF
TGTGCCAGCACCCGACTAGCGCGAGGAAGCGAGCAGTACTTC
>TRBJ2-3|TRBV29-1|TRBD2|.
CSVVGSGGTTDTQYF
TGCAGCGTTGTTGGAAGCGGGGGTACCACAGATACGCAGTATTTT
>TRBJ2-6|TRBV2|.|.
CASRDSGANVLTF
TGTGCCAGCAGGGACTCTGGGGCCAACGTCCTGACTTTC
>TRBJ2-3|TRBV5-1|TRBD2|.
CASSSGLAGVADTQYF
TGCGCCAGCAGCTCTGGACTAGCGGGAGTGGCAGATACGCAGTATTTT
>TRBJ2-1|TRBV19|TRBD2|.
CASSSGSSYNEQFF
TGTGCCAGTAGTAGCGGGAGCTCCTACAATGAGCAGTTCTTC
>TRBJ1-1|TRBV7-2|.|once
CASSPSMSVAEAFF
TGTGCCAGCAGCCCCTCCATGTCGGTCGCTGAAGCTTTCTTT
>TRBJ2-1|TRBV19|TRBD1|.
CASSTFPGQGHNEQFF
TGTGCCAGTAGTACGTTTCCGGGACAGGGTCACAATGAGCAGTTCTTC
>TRBJ2-3|TRBV25-1|.|.
CASSESFETKDTQYF
TGTGCCAGCAGTGAATCCTTCGAGACCAAAGATACGCAGTATTTT